These T cell receptor beta chains were read from a single sample in a study of blood T cell repertoires in COVID-19. Clones were sequenced by immunoSEQ multiplex PCR, and TCRdb holds only the in-frame ones, with some missing. The sample carries 45,000 to 50,000 clones, around 90% recorded once. Sequencing used peripheral blood. The receptors stem from a man aged 50-60 years with acute or convalescent COVID-19. Both conserved end residues are part of each CDR3. The D gene is left open where the match is weak. Expanded clones are given a class, and other clones once, few, many or no size at all.

once	TRBJ1-1	17	NA	TRBV19	CASSIVDTGPVDTEAFF	TGTGCCAGTAGTATTGTAGATACGGGTCCTGTAGACACTGAAGCTTTCTTT
NA	TRBJ1-6	14	NA	TRBV5-6	CASSPGAYNSPLHF	TGTGCCAGCAGCCCGGGAGCCTATAATTCACCCCTCCACTTT
NA	TRBJ2-7	13	NA	TRBV9	CASSVGHTYEQYF	TGTGCCAGCAGCGTAGGACATACCTACGAGCAGTACTTC
NA	TRBJ1-5	14	NA	TRBV27	CASSQGGMDQPQHF	TGTGCCAGCAGTCAGGGAGGGATGGACCAGCCCCAGCATTTT
NA	TRBJ1-2	15	NA	TRBV3-1/TRBV3-2	CASSRDVPGRDGYTF	TGTGCCAGCAGCCGTGACGTTCCGGGGAGGGATGGCTACACCTTC
once	TRBJ2-1	15	TRBD1	TRBV11-2	CASRPGTGGMNEQFF	TGTGCCAGCAGACCCGGGACAGGAGGCATGAATGAGCAGTTCTTC
NA	TRBJ2-2	14	NA	TRBV30	CASPEPGNTGELFF	TGTGCCTCACCCGAGCCGGGAAACACCGGGGAGCTGTTTTTT
once	TRBJ1-1	15	NA	TRBV5-1	CASSLELGLNTEAFF	TGCGCCAGCAGCTTGGAACTGGGCCTGAACACTGAAGCTTTCTTT
NA	TRBJ2-7	14	NA	TRBV5-1	CASSLLQDSYEQYF	TGCGCCAGCAGCTTGCTACAGGACTCCTACGAGCAGTACTTC
NA	TRBJ1-4	13	NA	TRBV19	CASHEATNEKLFF	TGTGCCAGTCACGAGGCAACTAATGAAAAACTGTTTTTT
NA	TRBJ1-1	13	TRBD1	TRBV5-1	CASSWTGDTEAFF	TGCGCCAGCAGCTGGACAGGGGATACTGAAGCTTTCTTT
NA	TRBJ1-5	16	NA	TRBV11-2	CASSLDWQGSNQPQHF	TGTGCCAGCAGCTTAGATTGGCAGGGTAGCAATCAGCCCCAGCATTTT
NA	TRBJ2-3	15	NA	TRBV9	CASSPRSSPADTQYF	TGTGCCAGCAGCCCGCGCTCAAGCCCCGCAGATACGCAGTATTTT
NA	TRBJ2-1	15	TRBD2	TRBV4-2	CASSQVSGGNNEQFF	TGTGCCAGCAGCCAAGTCAGCGGGGGTAACAATGAGCAGTTCTTC
NA	TRBJ2-7	13	NA	TRBV4-2	CASSRPEDGEQYF	TGTGCCAGCAGCCGACCGGAGGATGGGGAGCAGTACTTC
NA	TRBJ2-7	15	TRBD1	TRBV6-1	CASSEERGDRVGLYF	TGTGCCAGCAGTGAAGAAAGGGGCGACAGGGTCGGGCTGTACTTC
once	TRBJ1-5	14	NA	TRBV2	CASRGDSTNQPQHF	TGTGCCAGCAGAGGAGACAGTACCAATCAGCCCCAGCATTTT
once	TRBJ2-3	14	TRBD2	TRBV5-6	CASSPGLVADTQYF	TGTGCCAGCAGCCCGGGACTAGTCGCAGATACGCAGTATTTT
NA	TRBJ1-1	15	NA	TRBV6-5	CASSRRGAGNTEAFF	TGTGCCAGCTCCCGCCGCGGGGCCGGGAACACTGAAGCTTTCTTT
NA	TRBJ2-7	13	NA	TRBV12-3/TRBV12-4	CASSPGLVYEQYF	TGTGCCAGCAGTCCCGGACTTGTGTACGAGCAGTACTTC
NA	TRBJ2-7	14	NA	TRBV3-1/TRBV3-2	CASSLRASTYEQYF	TGTGCCAGCAGCCTACGCGCGAGCACCTACGAGCAGTACTTC
NA	TRBJ1-1	13	NA	TRBV28	CASSLGQTGEAFF	TGTGCCAGCAGTTTAGGTCAAACGGGTGAAGCTTTCTTT
NA	TRBJ2-7	13	NA	TRBV6-6	CATTGAGVGEQYF	TGTGCCACCACCGGGGCAGGGGTTGGCGAGCAGTACTTC
NA	TRBJ2-1	14	NA	TRBV5-1	CASSLVLATNEQFF	TGCGCCAGCAGCTTGGTTCTAGCAACCAATGAGCAGTTCTTC
NA	TRBJ2-5	14	TRBD2	TRBV6-5	CASRTSGGTETQYF	TGTGCCAGCAGGACTAGCGGGGGAACAGAGACCCAGTACTTC
NA	TRBJ2-5	15	NA	TRBV11-2	CASSSQGAGGETQYF	TGTGCCAGCAGCTCCCAGGGGGCGGGGGGGGAGACCCAGTACTTC
NA	TRBJ1-6	14	NA	TRBV21-1	CAIKGARNNSPLHF	TGTGCCATCAAGGGGGCCCGTAATAATTCACCCCTCCACTTT
NA	TRBJ2-2	15	TRBD2	TRBV6-6	CATSRSGLATGELFF	TGTGCCACCTCGAGGTCGGGACTAGCAACCGGGGAGCTGTTTTTT